The 15 T cell receptor beta chains presented below share a single source sample, sequenced in a study of T cell responses to AZD1222 COVID-19 vaccine (dated by TCRdb to the early 2020s). The library was made by the immunoSEQ multiplex PCR assay. TCRdb carries this immuneACCESS record with in-frame sequences only. Its versions omit some clonotypes, under half of them owing to an unresolved V gene in the studies checked, with the rest unexplained. This sample comprises 95,000 to 150,000 clones, around 92% of them detected only once. The top ten clones comprise approximately 4.8% of the sample. The sample's time point label, decoded: baseline before first vaccination. This specimen consisted of peripheral blood, obtained on day 0 of AZD1222 vaccination. The receptors here all came from an adult in good health.

This clone appeared once. This sequence joins TRBV5-5 and TRBJ1-6, with TRBD1 as a possible D gene (6 bases). V was clipped by 4 bases and J by 7 bases, with 18 bases between them. Germline CDR1 and CDR2: SGHKS and YYEKEE (reference sequence). CDR3 size: 16 residues. CDR3 nucleotide sequence: TGTGCCAGCAGCCAACAGGGTTCGGGGTACAATTCACCCCTCCACTTT. This gives the protein CASSQQGSGYNSPLHF.

The chain recombines TRBV19 with TRBJ1-6; D perhaps matches TRBD1 (6 bases). V dropped 3 bases and J dropped 0 bases, with 9 bases sitting between them. The germline gives CDR1 LNHDA, CDR2 SQIVND (reference sequence). The CDR3 is 16 residues long. This CDR3 is CASSIGQNSYNSPLHF. DNA of the CDR3: TGTGCCAGTAGTATCGGACAGAACTCCTATAATTCACCCCTCCACTTT.

The chain has TRBV29-1 and TRBJ1-1; TRBD1 agrees at 8 bases. CDR3 length: 10 amino acids. The ends lost 4 bases at V and 9 bases at J; junction bases unmatched: 1. Germline V CDR1 and CDR2: SQVTM, ANQGSEA. The CDR3 sequence: CSVARGQAFF. As DNA, the CDR3 is TGCAGCGTTGCCAGGGGGCAAGCTTTCTTT.

The V and J genes are TRBV28 and TRBJ2-7; D not resolved. The CDR3 is made up of 13 amino acids. Germline V gene lookup returns CDR1 MDHEN and CDR2 SYDVKM. V lost 5 bases to trimming and J lost 0 bases, with 8 bases between them. In DNA, the CDR3 is TGTGCCAGCAGTACGGGCCTCTCCTACGAGCAGTACTTC. Translated: CASSTGLSYEQYF.

This clone was detected only once. The chain recombines TRBV24-1 with TRBJ2-2; the match to TRBD1 covers 7 bases. Germline V gene lookup returns CDR1 KGHDR and CDR2 SFDVKD. The CDR3 loop spans 15 amino acids. The J segment lost 7 bases and the V segment lost 5 bases, leaving 9 bases of the junction unmatched. The CDR3 spells CATSAHEGAHGELFF. The CDR3 DNA reads TGTGCCACCAGTGCCCACGAGGGGGCACACGGGGAGCTGTTTTTT.

This clone was observed a single time. V is TRBV4-2 and J is TRBJ2-1; D may correspond to TRBD1 or TRBD2 (5 bases each). V dropped 4 bases and J dropped 8 bases, with 18 bases sitting between them. This CDR3 region has 15 residues. Germline V gives CDR1 LGHNA, CDR2 YNFKEQ. The CDR3 protein is CASSRRSGGADEQFF. CDR3 sequence (DNA): TGTGCCAGCAGCCGACGGAGCGGTGGGGCGGATGAGCAGTTCTTC.

The chain links TRBV5-1 to TRBJ2-5; the D gene could be TRBD1 or TRBD2 (5 bases each). Deletions cut 0 bases from V and 5 bases from J, with 14 bases between. Germline V gene lookup returns CDR1 SGHRS and CDR2 YFSETQ. The CDR3 length is 15 residues. CDR3 sequence reads: CASSLAEGRMETQYF. As DNA, the CDR3 is TGCGCCAGCAGCTTGGCCGAGGGGCGCATGGAGACCCAGTACTTC.

This chain connects TRBV5-1 to TRBJ2-5; no clear D gene. The CDR3 loop spans 11 amino acids. Germline V gene lookup returns CDR1 SGHRS and CDR2 YFSETQ. V was clipped by 0 bases and J by 6 bases, with 3 bases between them. The CDR3 DNA sequence: TGCGCCAGCAGCTTGGCTCAGACCCAGTACTTC. Encoded protein: CASSLAQTQYF.

The chain joins TRBV30 to TRBJ1-1; maybe TRBD1 (5 bases). In germline, CDR1 is GTSNPN, CDR2 SVGIG (reference sequence). CDR3 length: 15 amino acids. The V gene lost 2 bases and the J gene lost 1 base, with 14 bases spanning the gap. In DNA form, the CDR3 reads TGTGCCTGGAGTAGATCGCAGGGCTCGAACACTGAAGCTTTCTTT. This encodes CAWSRSQGSNTEAFF.

The rearrangement links TRBV29-1 to TRBJ2-4; 7 bases are a match to TRBD1. CDR3 length: 12 amino acids. V dropped 4 bases and J dropped 6; count of bases not matched to a gene: 3. Germline assignment: CDR1 SQVTM and CDR2 ANQGSEA. The CDR3 DNA reads TGCAGCGTTGGAGGGGGCAGAAACATTCAGTACTTC. Translated: CSVGGGRNIQYF. Combining the CDR3 with reference TRBV29-1 and TRBJ2-4 gives the whole variable domain SAVISQKPSRDICQRGTSLTIQCQVDSQVTMMFWYRQQPGQSLTLIATANQGSEATYESGFVIDKFPISRPNLTFSTLTVSNMSPEDSSIYLCSVGGGRNIQYFGAGTRLSVL.

The chain has TRBV10-1 and TRBJ1-5; 8 bases match TRBD1. The CDR3 length is 14 residues. The V and J ends lost 4 bases and 4 bases, in that order; junction bases with no gene match: 3. Germline V CDR1 and CDR2: WNHNN, SYGVQD (reference sequence). CDR3 loop: CASSADRANQPQHF. CDR3 DNA: TGCGCCAGCAGTGCGGACAGGGCTAATCAGCCCCAGCATTTT.

V usage is TRBV10-1 and J usage is TRBJ2-1, with 8 bases aligning to TRBD2. The CDR3 loop spans 15 amino acids. V trimming: 5 bases; J trimming: 6 bases; junction bases outside the gene matches: 9. Germline CDR1 and CDR2: WNHNN and SYGVQD (reference sequence). The DNA for the CDR3 is TGCGCCAGCAGTCCAGCGGGAGTCGACGGCAATGAGCAGTTCTTC. As protein: CASSPAGVDGNEQFF.

The gene calls are TRBV18 and TRBJ2-7, with 8 bases aligning to TRBD1. Germline CDR1 reads KGHSH; CDR2 reads LQKENI. After removal of 2 bases from V and 5 bases from J, the junction contained 5 bases not matched to a gene. This CDR3 has 14 residues. The CDR3 DNA reads TGTGCCAGCTCACCAGGGACAGGTGAGGACGAGCAGTACTTC. Translating it yields CASSPGTGEDEQYF.

V gene TRBV9 combines with J gene TRBJ2-1; D gene unclear. Germline lookup yields CDR1 SGDLS and CDR2 YYNGEE. The V end was cut by 4 bases, the J end by 8 bases, with 10 bases between. CDR3 size: 12 residues. For the CDR3, the DNA is TGTGCCAGCAGCCCTTGGGTCGATGAGCAGTTCTTC. Protein sequence: CASSPWVDEQFF. The full variable domain, completed using reference TRBV9 and TRBJ2-1, is DSGVTQTPKHLITATGQRVTLRCSPRSGDLSVYWYQQSLDQGLQFLIQYYNGEERAKGNILERFSAQQFPDLHSELNLSSLELGDSALYFCASSPWVDEQFFGPGTRLTVL.

This chain links TRBV10-3 with TRBJ2-7; 7 bases align to TRBD1. Germline CDR1 reads ENHRY; CDR2 reads SYGVKD. CDR3 length: 13 amino acids. Trimming cost V 6 bases and J 2 bases; bases outside gene matches: 4. DNA for the CDR3: TGTGCCATCAGCGTGACAGGGACCTACGAGCAGTACTTC. It specifies CAISVTGTYEQYF.